This T cell receptor beta chain was sequenced in a study of T cell changes during pregnancy in multiple sclerosis. The repertoire was sequenced with immunoSEQ multiplex PCR; TCRdb's copy has only in-frame clones and lacks some. The top ten hold 4.5% to 6.5% of the sample, which has fewer than 30,000 clones, around nine tenths seen once. This CDR3 region has 12 residues. V was pared by 1 base and J by 3 bases, with 3 bases between. Germline assignment: CDR1 SGHNT and CDR2 YENEEA. Material: CD8+ T cells from peripheral blood mononuclear cells, obtained before pregnancy. The chain has TRBV11-3 and TRBJ2-5; no firm D call. This receptor was obtained from a female donor with multiple sclerosis, enrolled in a pregnancy study. The CDR3 protein is CASSLGEETQYF. The CDR3 nucleotides read TGTGCCAGCAGCTTAGGAGAAGAGACCCAGTACTTC.